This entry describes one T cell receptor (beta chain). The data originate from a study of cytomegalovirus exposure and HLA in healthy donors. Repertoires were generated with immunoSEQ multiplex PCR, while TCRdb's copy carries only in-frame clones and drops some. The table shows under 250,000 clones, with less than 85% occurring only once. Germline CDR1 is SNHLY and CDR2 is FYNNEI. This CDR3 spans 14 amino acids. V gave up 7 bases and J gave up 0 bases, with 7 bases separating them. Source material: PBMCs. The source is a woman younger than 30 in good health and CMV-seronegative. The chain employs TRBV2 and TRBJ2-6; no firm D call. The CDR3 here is CASIRFSGANVLTF. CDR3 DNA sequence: TGTGCCAGCATCCGGTTCTCTGGGGCCAACGTCCTGACTTTC.